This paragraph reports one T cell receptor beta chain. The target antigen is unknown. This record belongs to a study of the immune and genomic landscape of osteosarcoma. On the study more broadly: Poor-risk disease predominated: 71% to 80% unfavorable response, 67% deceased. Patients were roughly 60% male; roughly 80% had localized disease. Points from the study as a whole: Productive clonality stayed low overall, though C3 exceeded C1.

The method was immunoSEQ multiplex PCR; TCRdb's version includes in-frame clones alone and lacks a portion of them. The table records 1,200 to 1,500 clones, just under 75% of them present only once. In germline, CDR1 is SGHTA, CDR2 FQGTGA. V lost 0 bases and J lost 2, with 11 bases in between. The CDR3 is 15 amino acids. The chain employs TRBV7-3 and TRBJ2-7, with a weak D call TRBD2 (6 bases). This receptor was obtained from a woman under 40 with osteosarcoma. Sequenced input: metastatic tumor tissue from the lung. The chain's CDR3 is CASSLTTGDAYEQYF. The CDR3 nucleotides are TGTGCCAGCAGCTTAACGACGGGGGACGCCTACGAGCAGTACTTC.